Given below is one T cell receptor beta chain in context. The sample originates from a study of blood T cell repertoires in COVID-19. The trim removed 3 bases at V and 2 bases at J, leaving 9 bases unmatched. There are 17 residues in the CDR3. The germline V gene has CDR1 MDHEN and CDR2 SYDVKM. The table came from immunoSEQ multiplex PCR; TCRdb's copy has only in-frame clones and leaves some out. This sample has 130,000 to 150,000 clones, with roughly three quarters found just once. The origin of this receptor is a woman aged 55-70 years with acute or convalescent COVID-19. Sequences were obtained from peripheral blood. The chain combines TRBV28 with TRBJ2-5; 10 bases are shared with TRBD2. DNA of the CDR3: TGTGCCAGCAGTTTTGGTAGGCTAGCGGGGGCACAAGAGACCCAGTACTTC. This translates into CASSFGRLAGAQETQYF.